This record concerns one T cell receptor beta chain sequence. There are a few counts of this clone. This receptor's antigen is unknown. No per-base quality is available; no much larger clone lies one base away. In total, just over 650 healthy bone marrow donors made up the cohort. All cohort members were sampled while nominally healthy, although unrecorded immune exposures were likely present. The donor tested CMV seronegative, placing the donor among the 350 to 400 seronegative members of the cohort. A peripheral blood sample was collected from each donor, and TCR beta sequencing was performed on peripheral blood mononuclear cells. The Qiagen DNeasy Blood Extraction Kit was used to extract genomic DNA from the blood cell samples. These data belong to a study of cytomegalovirus exposure and HLA in healthy donors (dated by TCRdb to about 2017). In the study overall: An earlier analysis of more than 550 of the donors reported 276 Gb of sequence data and 95 million to 140 million unique TCR beta sequences obtained from around 170 million T cells. Class I and class II HLA loci were covered by the typing at four-digit resolution. To decide whether each TCR beta V gene segment behaved as functional or pseudogenic, an earlier analysis of approximately 620 of the donors relied on high-throughput TCR beta sequencing. Of the roughly 400 genotyped donors, about 80% fell in the genetic ancestry cluster associated with self-reported Caucasian donors. The aim of the study was to test whether cataloging public T cell receptors could identify signatures of past pathogen exposure. An early release covering 550 to 700 HLA-typed donors comprised approximately 300 gigabases of sequencing data and tens of millions of unique TCR sequences. A later genetic analysis took genome-wide SNP genotypes for about 65% of the 666 donors and used that subset as a discovery cohort. Along with the approximately 620-subject first cohort, a separate validation cohort of over 90 different subjects was used. The study used immunosequencing to profile the T cell repertoires of several hundred subjects and linked those repertoires to cytomegalovirus serostatus. In a later analysis, previously published TCR beta repertoires from 550 to 750 donors were re-analyzed and high-resolution HLA genotyping was added so that TCR occurrence patterns could be studied. Typing coverage varied by locus: about 620-630 donors for A, B, C, DRB1 and DQB1; roughly 510 for DQA1; more than 600 for DPA1; fewer than 480 for DPB1. Donor age, sex, ethnicity and CMV serostatus were compiled alongside the repertoire data. Among about 370 genotyped donors of the cohort, an average of around 220,000 unique TCR beta nucleotide sequences was sequenced per donor, of which 15% to 20% were non-productive. Roughly five DR-DQ haplotypes were handled as single units for association and clustering, since linkage in the cohort was strong. The study combined high-throughput TCR immunosequencing, statistical association of individual TCRs with disease status, and machine learning to predict cytomegalovirus infection status. Every repertoire in the discovery cohort had been generated on one and the same sequencing platform. The later analysis used no new phenotypic data to find candidate immune exposures, relying instead on TCR beta sequences and their occurrence across donors.

The library was prepared using the immunoSEQ multiplex PCR assay. For the multiplex PCR, a mixture combining 60 forward primers for TCR Vbeta segments and 13 reverse primers for TCR Jbeta segments was used. A multiplex PCR assay on genomic DNA amplified the CDR3 region of rearranged TCR beta genes. The Illumina HiSeq System was used to sequence the amplified TCR beta libraries as 87-base-pair reads. Under the source paper's analysis protocol: Across the 600 to 700 repertoires, a later analysis counted 80 million or so unique TCR beta chains, 9 million to 14 million of which were shared by at least two donors. Raw reads were error-corrected and collapsed into unique sequences with a nearest-neighbor algorithm that merged closely related sequences to remove PCR and sequencing errors. V, D and J gene segments were assigned by aligning CDR3 sequences to IMGT reference sequences. For a sequence to be retained, at least a six-nucleotide match to both a V gene segment and a J gene segment was required. Rearrangements were classified as productive when the CDR3 lacked stop codons and remained in frame with V and J, and all other rearrangements were classified as non-productive. CDR3 was defined according to IMGT convention as the region running from the second conserved V-encoded cysteine to the conserved J-encoded phenylalanine. Sequences without an unambiguous match to a single V gene segment were excluded from the earlier analysis of about 630 of the donors. An earlier analysis of under 750 of the donors called V segments functional above 56.7% productive rearrangements and segregating when the between-donor standard deviation exceeded 5%. A statistical classification framework was built to diagnose cytomegalovirus status from the catalog of TCR beta chain sequences. In a later analysis, TCR nucleotide sequences were compared against IMGT/GENE-DB human TR gene sequences so that V and J genes could be assigned. Using the TCRdist pipeline, a later analysis assigned CDR3 sequences along with most-parsimonious VDJ recombination scenarios. In a later analysis, each TCR beta chain was defined by its CDR3 amino acid sequence together with its V-gene family, and reads without a unique V-gene family were excluded. A later analysis removed several hundred highly shared, low-generation-probability nucleotide sequences to deal with suspected cross-contamination and a sequencing artifact. A later analysis calculated a clonal expansion index for each public chain from normalized within-repertoire ranks of inferred template counts. Generation probabilities in a later analysis came from a VDJ recombination model fitted to out-of-frame rearrangements, and those results were checked against IGoR. In a later analysis, TCR-TCR, TCR-HLA and TCR-CMV co-occurrence was scored with hypergeometric tests, and a repertoire-size bias correction was applied to TCR pairs. In a later analysis, false discovery rates were estimated by permuting HLA or CMV assignments 20 times. In a later analysis, co-occurring TCRs were grouped using DBSCAN, and TCRdist sequence similarity was added for clustering within HLA-allele-positive subsets. Repertoires with fewer than 30,000 or more than 120,000 public chains were left out of co-occurrence clustering, as were about 5 repertoires with anomalous nucleotide sharing. This immuneACCESS table, as held by TCRdb, lists in-frame sequences with V and J called but not all clones. Of the missing ones, under half trace to an unresolved V gene in checked studies; the others have no known cause. V and J calls and clone size are given by that table; D and trimming were obtained from the DNA. For this sample the table gives 140,000 to 150,000 clones, of which 8.5% to 10% were detected only once. The biggest ten clones account for about 1.9% of the sample.

Paper-wide results and their limitations: At a false discovery rate of 0.05, a later analysis linked some 17,000 TCR beta sequences to specific HLA alleles. The cohort was sequenced for TCR beta chains only, and without alpha or paired-chain data the features that could be detected were limited. Roughly uniform sequencing depth across donors was assumed in presence/absence analyses, although this assumption may not hold. A later analysis found that most CMV-associated TCR beta chains appeared HLA-restricted, with HLA associations seemingly driven largely by CMV exposure. Linkage disequilibrium might explain the correlated functional status among segregating V segments, but an unknown experimental factor could not be ruled out. A further reported finding was that TCR beta sequences accurately predicted the HLA-A and HLA-B alleles for most subjects in the first cohort. A total of 164 TCR beta chains were listed by the study as associated with cytomegalovirus. The sequencing pipeline was judged likely to have produced a cluster of highly shared sequence variants as a technical artifact. According to the authors, the approach could potentially be generalized to other disease states and immunological phenotypes. In vitro tests confirmed that a few of the cytomegalovirus-associated TCR beta chains recognize cytomegalovirus antigens. The only immune exposure information available for the cohort was CMV serostatus. V-gene and J-gene trimming of TCR beta chains was associated with a missense DCLRE1C variant in a later genetic analysis, and the association was replicated in an independent cohort. When HLA alleles, especially DR and DQ, strongly co-occurred, attributing TCR associations to individual alleles was difficult. While some public TCRs were present in many individuals, most TCR sequences turned up only very rarely across donors. A later genetic analysis reported fewer N-insertions in productive TCRs among donors in an Asian-associated ancestry cluster than the roughly 700-donor mean. In a later analysis, several top co-occurrence clusters were reported to appear linked to parvovirus B19, influenza, CMV and Epstein-Barr virus. Because HLA typing was unavailable for some donors at each locus, only the typed subset was used in association tests. Compared with equally common non-associated chains, HLA-associated TCR beta chains in a later analysis were more clonally expanded and had lower generation probabilities. The classifier was reported to diagnose cytomegalovirus status with high specificity and sensitivity in both the original and validation cohorts. The earlier analysis of some 540 of the donors excluded over 15 rarely observed V segments, including chromosome 9 orphons, because counts were too low. In a later analysis, TCR association rates were found to vary across HLA loci, with the most associated TCRs seen for DRB1 alleles and the fewest for HLA-C alleles. In an earlier analysis of some 500 of the donors, most TCR beta V segments were observed in productive rearrangements about 87% or about 30% of the time, broadly matching IMGT annotations.

This sequence originates from a man aged 45-65 years in good health and CMV-seronegative. The sequenced material came from PBMCs.

The DNA reads TGTGCCAGCTCACCACCGCTAGGAGAAGAGACCCAGTACTTC. The resulting protein is CASSPPLGEETQYF. The chain was built from TRBV18 and TRBJ2-5; the D gene is not confidently resolved. CDR1 and CDR2, looked up from the germline V gene, are KGHSH and LQKENI. The V end loses 0 bases and the J end loses 3 bases, and a stretch of 8 bases separates them. Its CDR3 holds 14 amino acids, cysteine through phenylalanine. Only CDR3 DNA remains: 42 bases, in frame from the first base.